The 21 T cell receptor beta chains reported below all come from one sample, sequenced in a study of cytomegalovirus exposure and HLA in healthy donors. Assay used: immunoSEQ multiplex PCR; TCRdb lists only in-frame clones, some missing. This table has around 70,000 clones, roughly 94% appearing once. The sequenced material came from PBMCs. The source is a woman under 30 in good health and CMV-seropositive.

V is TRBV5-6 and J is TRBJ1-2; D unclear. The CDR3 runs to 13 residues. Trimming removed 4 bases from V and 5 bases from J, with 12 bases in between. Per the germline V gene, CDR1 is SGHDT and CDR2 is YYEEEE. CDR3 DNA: TGTGCCAGCAGCCACCAGGCCCATTATGGCTACACCTTC. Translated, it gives CASSHQAHYGYTF.

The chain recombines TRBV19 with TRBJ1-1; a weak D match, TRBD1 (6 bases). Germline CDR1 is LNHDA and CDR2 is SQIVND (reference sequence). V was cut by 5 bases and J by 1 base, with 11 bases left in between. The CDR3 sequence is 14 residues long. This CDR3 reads CASSHREKNTEAFF. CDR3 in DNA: TGTGCCAGTAGTCACAGGGAAAAGAACACTGAAGCTTTCTTT.

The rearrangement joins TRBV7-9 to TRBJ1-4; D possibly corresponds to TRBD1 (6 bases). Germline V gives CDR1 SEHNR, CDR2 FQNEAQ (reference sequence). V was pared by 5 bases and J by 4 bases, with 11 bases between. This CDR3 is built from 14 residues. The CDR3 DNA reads TGTGCCAGCAGCCCGGACAGTTTTAATGAAAAACTGTTTTTT. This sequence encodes CASSPDSFNEKLFF.

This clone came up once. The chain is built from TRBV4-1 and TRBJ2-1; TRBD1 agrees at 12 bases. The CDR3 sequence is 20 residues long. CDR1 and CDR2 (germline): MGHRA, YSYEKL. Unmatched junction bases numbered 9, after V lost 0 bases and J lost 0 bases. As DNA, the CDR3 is TGCGCCAGCAGCCAAGATAGGGGGACAGGGGGCTCCAGCTCCTACAATGAGCAGTTCTTC. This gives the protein CASSQDRGTGGSSSYNEQFF.

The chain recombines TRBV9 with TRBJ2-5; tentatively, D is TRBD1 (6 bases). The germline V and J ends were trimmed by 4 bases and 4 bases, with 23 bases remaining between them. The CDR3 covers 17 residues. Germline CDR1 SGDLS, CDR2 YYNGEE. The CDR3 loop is CASSYTTGLSDRETQYF. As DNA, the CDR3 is TGTGCCAGCAGCTACACCACAGGGTTATCGGACCGAGAGACCCAGTACTTC.

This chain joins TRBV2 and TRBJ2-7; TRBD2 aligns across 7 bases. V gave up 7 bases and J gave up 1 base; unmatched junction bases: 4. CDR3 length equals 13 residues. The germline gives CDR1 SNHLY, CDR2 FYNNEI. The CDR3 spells CASTREKSYEQYF. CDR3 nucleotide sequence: TGTGCCAGCACGCGGGAGAAGTCCTACGAGCAGTACTTC.

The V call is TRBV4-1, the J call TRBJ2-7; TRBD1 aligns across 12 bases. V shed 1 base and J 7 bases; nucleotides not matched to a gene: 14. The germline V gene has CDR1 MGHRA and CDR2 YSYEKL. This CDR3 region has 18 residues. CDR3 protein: CASSQVSYPGQGAGEQYF. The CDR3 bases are TGCGCCAGCAGCCAAGTATCATACCCGGGACAGGGGGCGGGTGAGCAGTACTTC.

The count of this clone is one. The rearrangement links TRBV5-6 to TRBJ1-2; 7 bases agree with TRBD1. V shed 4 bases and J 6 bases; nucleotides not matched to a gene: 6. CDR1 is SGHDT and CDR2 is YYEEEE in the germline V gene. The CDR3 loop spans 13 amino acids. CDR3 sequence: CASSPGQSNGYTF. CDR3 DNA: TGTGCCAGCAGCCCGGGACAGTCAAATGGCTACACCTTC.

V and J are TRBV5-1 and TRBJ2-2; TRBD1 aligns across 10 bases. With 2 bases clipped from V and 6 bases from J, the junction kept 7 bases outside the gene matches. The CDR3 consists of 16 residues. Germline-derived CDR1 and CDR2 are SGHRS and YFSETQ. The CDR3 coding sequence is TGCGCCAGCAGCTTAGACAGGGGGCCTTCATCCGGGGAGCTGTTTTTT. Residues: CASSLDRGPSSGELFF.

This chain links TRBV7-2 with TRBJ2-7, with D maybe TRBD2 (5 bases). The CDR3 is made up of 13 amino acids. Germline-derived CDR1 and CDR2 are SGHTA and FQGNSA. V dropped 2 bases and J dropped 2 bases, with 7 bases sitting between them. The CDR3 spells CASSLSGAYEQYF. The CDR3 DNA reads TGTGCCAGCAGCTTAAGCGGAGCCTACGAGCAGTACTTC.

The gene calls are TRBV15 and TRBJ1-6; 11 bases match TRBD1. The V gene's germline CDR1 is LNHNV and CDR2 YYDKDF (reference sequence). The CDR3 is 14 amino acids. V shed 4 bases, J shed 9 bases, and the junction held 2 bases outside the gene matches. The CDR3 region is CATSTGTGGSPLHF. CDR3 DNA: TGTGCCACCAGCACTGGGACAGGGGGTTCACCCCTCCACTTT.

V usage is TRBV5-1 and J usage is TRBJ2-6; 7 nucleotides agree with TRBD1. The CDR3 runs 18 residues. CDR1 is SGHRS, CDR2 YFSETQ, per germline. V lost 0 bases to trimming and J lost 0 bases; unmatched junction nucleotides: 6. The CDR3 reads CASSLAWTGGSGANVLTF. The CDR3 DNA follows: TGCGCCAGCAGCTTGGCCTGGACAGGTGGCTCTGGGGCCAACGTCCTGACTTTC.

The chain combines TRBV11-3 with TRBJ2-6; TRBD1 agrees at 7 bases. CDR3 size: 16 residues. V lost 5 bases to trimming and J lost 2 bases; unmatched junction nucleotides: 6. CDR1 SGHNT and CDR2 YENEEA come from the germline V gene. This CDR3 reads CASSPRQGAGANVLTF. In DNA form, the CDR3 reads TGTGCCAGCAGCCCGCGACAGGGTGCTGGGGCCAACGTCCTGACTTTC.

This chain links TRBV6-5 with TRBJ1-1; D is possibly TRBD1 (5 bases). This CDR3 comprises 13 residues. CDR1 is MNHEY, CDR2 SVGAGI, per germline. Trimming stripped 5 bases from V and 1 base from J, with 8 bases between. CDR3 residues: CASSRQRNTEAFF. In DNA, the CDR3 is TGTGCCAGCAGTCGACAGAGGAACACTGAAGCTTTCTTT.

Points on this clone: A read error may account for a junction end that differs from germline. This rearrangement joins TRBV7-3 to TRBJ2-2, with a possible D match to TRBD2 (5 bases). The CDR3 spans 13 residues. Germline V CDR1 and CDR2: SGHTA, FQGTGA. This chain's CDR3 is CASSLAAPGELLF. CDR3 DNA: TGTGCCAGCAGCTTGGCCGCCCCCGGGGAGCTGCTTTTT.

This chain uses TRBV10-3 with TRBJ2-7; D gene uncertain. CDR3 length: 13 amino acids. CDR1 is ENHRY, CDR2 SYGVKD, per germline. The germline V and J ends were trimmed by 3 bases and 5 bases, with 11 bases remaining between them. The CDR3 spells CAISDRQANEQYF. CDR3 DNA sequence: TGTGCCATCAGTGATCGGCAGGCTAACGAGCAGTACTTC.

CDR3 protein: CASSLGRQDYNEQFF. The DNA of the CDR3 is TGTGCCAGCAGCTTAGGGAGACAGGATTACAATGAGCAGTTCTTC. The chain has TRBV11-3 and TRBJ2-1; D is perhaps TRBD1 (6 bases). Germline lookup yields CDR1 SGHNT and CDR2 YENEEA. Trimming left V 1 base short and J 4 bases short, with 11 bases between. This CDR3 comprises 15 residues.

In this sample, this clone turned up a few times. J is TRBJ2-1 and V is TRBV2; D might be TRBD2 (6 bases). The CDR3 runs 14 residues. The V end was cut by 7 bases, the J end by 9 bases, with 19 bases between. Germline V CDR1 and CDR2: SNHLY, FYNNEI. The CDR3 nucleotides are TGTGCCAGCACTTGGGACTCCATCAGTAGTGAGCAGTTCTTC. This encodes CASTWDSISSEQFF.

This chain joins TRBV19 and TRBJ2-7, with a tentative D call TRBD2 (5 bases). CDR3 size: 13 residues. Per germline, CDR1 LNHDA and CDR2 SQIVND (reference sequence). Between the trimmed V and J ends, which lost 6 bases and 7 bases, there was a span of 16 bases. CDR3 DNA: TGTGCCAGTAGCCCCTTTGGGGAGCTTGAGCAGTACTTC. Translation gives CASSPFGELEQYF.

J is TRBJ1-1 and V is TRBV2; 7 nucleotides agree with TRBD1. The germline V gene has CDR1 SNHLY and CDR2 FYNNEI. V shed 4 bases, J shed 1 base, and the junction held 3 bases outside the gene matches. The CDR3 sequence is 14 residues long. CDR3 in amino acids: CASSGDRSNTEAFF. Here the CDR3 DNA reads TGTGCCAGCAGTGGGGACAGATCGAACACTGAAGCTTTCTTT. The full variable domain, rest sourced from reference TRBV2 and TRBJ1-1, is EPEVTQTPSHQVTQMGQEVILRCVPISNHLYFYWYRQILGQKVEFLVSFYNNEISEKSEIFDDQFSVERPDGSNFTLKIRSTKLEDSAMYFCASSGDRSNTEAFFGQGTRLTVV.

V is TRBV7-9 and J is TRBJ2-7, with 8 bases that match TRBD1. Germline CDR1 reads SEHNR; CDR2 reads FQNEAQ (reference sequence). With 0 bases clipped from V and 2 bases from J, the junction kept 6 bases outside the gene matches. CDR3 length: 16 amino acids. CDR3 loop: CASSLAGQGTAYEQYF. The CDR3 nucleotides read TGTGCCAGCAGCTTAGCCGGACAGGGTACAGCCTACGAGCAGTACTTC. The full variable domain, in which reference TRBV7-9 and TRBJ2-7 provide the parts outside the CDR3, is DTGVSQNPRHKITKRGQNVTFRCDPISEHNRLYWYRQTLGQGPEFLTYFQNEAQLEKSRLLSDRFSAERPKGSFSTLEIQRTEQGDSAMYLCASSLAGQGTAYEQYFGPGTRLTVT.